This T cell receptor (beta chain) was sequenced in a study of blood T cell repertoires in COVID-19. Study at large: Samples came from the United States, Italy and Spain, spanning acute and convalescent COVID-19.

Original data processing: Estimated nucleated cell counts came from reference gene primer amplification. Profiled with immunoSEQ multiplex PCR; TCRdb holds only in-frame clones, not every one. That table gives V, J and clone size, and the DNA gave D and trimming. The data contain under 300,000 clones, 88% of them singletons. The CDR3 contains 16 residues. The junction had 4 bases not matched to a gene; V was cut back by 1 base and J by 1 base. CDR1 and CDR2 (germline): PRHDT, FYEKMQ (reference sequence). The clonotype originates from a woman in her twenties or thirties with acute or convalescent COVID-19. The sequenced sample was peripheral blood. The chain joins TRBV13 to TRBJ2-5; 9 bases agree with TRBD2. CDR3 DNA sequence: TGTGCCAGCAGCTTAGCGGCTAGCGGGATCCAAGAGACCCAGTACTTC. Its translation is CASSLAASGIQETQYF.